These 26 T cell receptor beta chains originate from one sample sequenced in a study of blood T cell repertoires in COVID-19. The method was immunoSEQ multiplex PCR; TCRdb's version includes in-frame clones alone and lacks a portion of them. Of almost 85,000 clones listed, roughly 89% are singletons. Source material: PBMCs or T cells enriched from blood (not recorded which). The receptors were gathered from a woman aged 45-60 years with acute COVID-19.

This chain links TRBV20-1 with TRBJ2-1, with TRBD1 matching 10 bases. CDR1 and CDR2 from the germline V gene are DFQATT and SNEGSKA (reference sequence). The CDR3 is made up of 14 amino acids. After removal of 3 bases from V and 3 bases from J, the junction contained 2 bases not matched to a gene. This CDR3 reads CSASWDRGYNEQFF. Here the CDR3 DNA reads TGCAGTGCTAGTTGGGACAGGGGCTACAATGAGCAGTTCTTC.

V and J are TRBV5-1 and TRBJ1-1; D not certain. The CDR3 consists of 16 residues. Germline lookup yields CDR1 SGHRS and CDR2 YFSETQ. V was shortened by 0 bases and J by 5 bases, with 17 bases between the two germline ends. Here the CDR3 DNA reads TGCGCCAGCAGCTTGGCAGGCGATTTAGGAGGGACTGAAGCTTTCTTT. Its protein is CASSLAGDLGGTEAFF. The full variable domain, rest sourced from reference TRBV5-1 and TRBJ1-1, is KAGVTQTPRYLIKTRGQQVTLSCSPISGHRSVSWYQQTPGQGLQFLFEYFSETQRNKGNFPGRFSGRQFSNSRSEMNVSTLELGDSALYLCASSLAGDLGGTEAFFGQGTRLTVV.

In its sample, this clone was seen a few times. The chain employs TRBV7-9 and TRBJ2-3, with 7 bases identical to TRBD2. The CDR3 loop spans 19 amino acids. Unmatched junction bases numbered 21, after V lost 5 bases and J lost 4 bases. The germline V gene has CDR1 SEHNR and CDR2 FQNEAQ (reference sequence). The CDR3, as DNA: TGTGCCAGCAGCCCAGGGCCATTATCGGCGGGAGATCACGCAGATACGCAGTATTTT. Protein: CASSPGPLSAGDHADTQYF.

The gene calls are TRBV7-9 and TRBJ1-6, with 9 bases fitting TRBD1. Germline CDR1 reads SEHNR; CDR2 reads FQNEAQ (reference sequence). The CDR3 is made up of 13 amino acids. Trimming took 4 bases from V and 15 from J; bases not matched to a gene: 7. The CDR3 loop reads CASSSNPTGGLHF. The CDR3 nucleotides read TGTGCCAGCAGCTCGAACCCGACAGGGGGCCTCCACTTT.

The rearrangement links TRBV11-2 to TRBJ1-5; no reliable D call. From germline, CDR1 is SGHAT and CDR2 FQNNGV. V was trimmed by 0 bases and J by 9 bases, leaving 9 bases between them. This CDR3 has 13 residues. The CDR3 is CASSLDGGVPQHF. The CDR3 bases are TGTGCCAGCAGCTTAGACGGAGGAGTGCCCCAGCATTTT.

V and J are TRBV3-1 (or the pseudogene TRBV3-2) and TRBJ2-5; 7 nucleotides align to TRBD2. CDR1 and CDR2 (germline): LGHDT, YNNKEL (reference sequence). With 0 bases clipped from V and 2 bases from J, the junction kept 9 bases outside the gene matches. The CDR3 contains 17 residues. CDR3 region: CASSQEVGLAVQETQYF. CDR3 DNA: TGTGCCAGCAGCCAAGAGGTTGGGCTAGCGGTACAAGAGACCCAGTACTTC.

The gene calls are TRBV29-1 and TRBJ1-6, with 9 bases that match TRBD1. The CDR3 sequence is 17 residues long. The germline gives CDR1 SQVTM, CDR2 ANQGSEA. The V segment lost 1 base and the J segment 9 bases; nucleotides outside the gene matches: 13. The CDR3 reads CSVEVESRDRVTSPLHF. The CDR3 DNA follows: TGCAGCGTTGAAGTGGAATCCCGGGACAGGGTAACTTCACCCCTCCACTTT.

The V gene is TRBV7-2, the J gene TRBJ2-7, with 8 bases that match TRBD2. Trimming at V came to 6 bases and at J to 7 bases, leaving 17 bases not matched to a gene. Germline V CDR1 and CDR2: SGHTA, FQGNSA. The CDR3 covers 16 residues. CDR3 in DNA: TGTGCCAGCAGTACTCAGGTGACAACACTAGCGGAGGAGCAGTACTTC. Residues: CASSTQVTTLAEEQYF. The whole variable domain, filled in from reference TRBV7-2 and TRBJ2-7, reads GAGVSQSPSNKVTEKGKDVELRCDPISGHTALYWYRQSLGQGLEFLIYFQGNSAPDKSGLPSDRFSAERTGGSVSTLTIQRTQQEDSAVYLCASSTQVTTLAEEQYFGPGTRLTVT.

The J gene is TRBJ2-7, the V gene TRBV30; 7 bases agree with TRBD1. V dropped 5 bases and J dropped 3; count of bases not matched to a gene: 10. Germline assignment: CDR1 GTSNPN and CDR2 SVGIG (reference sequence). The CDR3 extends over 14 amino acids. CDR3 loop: CAWAAGTVLYEQYF. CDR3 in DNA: TGTGCCTGGGCAGCCGGGACAGTGCTCTACGAGCAGTACTTC.

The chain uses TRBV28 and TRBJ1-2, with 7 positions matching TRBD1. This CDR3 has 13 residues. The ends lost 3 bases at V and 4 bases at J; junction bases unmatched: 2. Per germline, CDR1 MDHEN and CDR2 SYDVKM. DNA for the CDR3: TGTGCCAGCAGTTTGCAGGGGGTCTATGGCTACACCTTC. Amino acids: CASSLQGVYGYTF.

CDR3 sequence: CASSLEALRGHEQFF. CDR3 nucleotide sequence: TGCGCCAGCAGCTTGGAGGCCTTGAGGGGGCATGAGCAGTTCTTC. The chain couples TRBV5-1 to TRBJ2-1, with 7 bases aligning to TRBD1. The CDR3 spans 15 residues. J was trimmed by 8 bases and V by 0 bases; bases with no gene match: 8. Looked up from germline, CDR1 is SGHRS and CDR2 is YFSETQ.

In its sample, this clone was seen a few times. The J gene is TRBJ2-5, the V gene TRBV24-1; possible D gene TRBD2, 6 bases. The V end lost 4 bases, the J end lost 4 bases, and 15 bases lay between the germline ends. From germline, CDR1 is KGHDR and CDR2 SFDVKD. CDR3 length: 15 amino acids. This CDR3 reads CATSDPGGGPETQYF. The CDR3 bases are TGTGCCACCAGTGACCCGGGCGGAGGGCCAGAGACCCAGTACTTC.

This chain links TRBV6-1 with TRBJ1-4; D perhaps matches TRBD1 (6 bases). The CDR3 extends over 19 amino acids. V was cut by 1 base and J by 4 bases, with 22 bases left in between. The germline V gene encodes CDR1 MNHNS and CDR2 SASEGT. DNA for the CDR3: TGTGCCAGCAGTGAAGTTGTCGCTTCTCAGGGGCTAAGTAATGAAAAACTGTTTTTT. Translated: CASSEVVASQGLSNEKLFF.

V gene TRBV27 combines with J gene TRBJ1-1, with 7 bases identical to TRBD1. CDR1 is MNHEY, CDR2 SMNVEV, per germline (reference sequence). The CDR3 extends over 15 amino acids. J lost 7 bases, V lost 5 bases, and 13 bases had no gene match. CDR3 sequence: CASSGVTGSSGEAFF. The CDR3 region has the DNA TGTGCCAGCAGTGGGGTGACAGGGTCTTCTGGTGAAGCTTTCTTT.

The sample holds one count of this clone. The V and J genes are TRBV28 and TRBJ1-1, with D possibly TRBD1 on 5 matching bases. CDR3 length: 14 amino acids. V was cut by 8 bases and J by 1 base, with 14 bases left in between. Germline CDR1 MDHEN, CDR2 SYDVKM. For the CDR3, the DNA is TGTGCCAGCCCACCCCAGGGAACGAACACTGAAGCTTTCTTT. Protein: CASPPQGTNTEAFF.

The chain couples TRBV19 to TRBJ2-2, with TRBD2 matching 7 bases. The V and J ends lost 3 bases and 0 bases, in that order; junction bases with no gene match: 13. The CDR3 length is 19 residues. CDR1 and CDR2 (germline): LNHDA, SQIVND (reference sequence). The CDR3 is CASSILLGRAGPNTGELFF. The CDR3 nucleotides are TGTGCCAGTAGTATTCTTCTCGGGAGAGCGGGACCGAACACCGGGGAGCTGTTTTTT. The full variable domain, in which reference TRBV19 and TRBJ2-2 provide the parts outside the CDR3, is DGGITQSPKYLFRKEGQNVTLSCEQNLNHDAMYWYRQDPGQGLRLIYYSQIVNDFQKGDIAEGYSVSREKKESFPLTVTSAQKNPTAFYLCASSILLGRAGPNTGELFFGEGSRLTVL.

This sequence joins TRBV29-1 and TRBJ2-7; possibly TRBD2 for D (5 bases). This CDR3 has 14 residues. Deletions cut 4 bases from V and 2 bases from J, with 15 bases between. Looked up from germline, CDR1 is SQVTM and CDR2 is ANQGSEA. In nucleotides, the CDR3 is TGCAGCGTTGTTCTTAGGACGGGGACCTACGAGCAGTACTTC. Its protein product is CSVVLRTGTYEQYF.

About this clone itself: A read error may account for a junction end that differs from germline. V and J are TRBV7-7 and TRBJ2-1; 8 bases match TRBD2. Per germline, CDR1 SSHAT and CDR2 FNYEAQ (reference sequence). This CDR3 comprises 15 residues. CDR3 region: CASSAVRTTAGEQFF. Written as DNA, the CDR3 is TGTGCTAGCAGCGCAGTCCGAACAACAGCGGGGGAACAGTTCTTC.

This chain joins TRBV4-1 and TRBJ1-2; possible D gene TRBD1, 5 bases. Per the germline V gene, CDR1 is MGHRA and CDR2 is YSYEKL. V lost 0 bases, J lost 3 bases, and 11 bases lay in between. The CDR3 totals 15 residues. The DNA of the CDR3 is TGCGCCAGCAGCCAAGAAGGACAAAGAGACTATGGCTACACCTTC. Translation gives CASSQEGQRDYGYTF.

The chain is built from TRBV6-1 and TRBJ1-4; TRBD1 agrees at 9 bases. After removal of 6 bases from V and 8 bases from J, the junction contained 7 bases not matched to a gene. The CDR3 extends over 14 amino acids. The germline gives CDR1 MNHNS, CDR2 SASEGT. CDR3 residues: CASRDPGQGEKLFF. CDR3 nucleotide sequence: TGTGCCAGCAGGGATCCGGGACAGGGAGAAAAACTGTTTTTT.

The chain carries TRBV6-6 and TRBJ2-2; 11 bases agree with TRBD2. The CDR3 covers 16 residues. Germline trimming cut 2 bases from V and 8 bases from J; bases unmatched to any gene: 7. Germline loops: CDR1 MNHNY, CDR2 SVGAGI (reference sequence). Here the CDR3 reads CASSYLGLAGGGELFF. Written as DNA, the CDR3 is TGTGCCAGCAGTTACCTAGGTCTAGCGGGAGGAGGGGAGCTGTTTTTT.

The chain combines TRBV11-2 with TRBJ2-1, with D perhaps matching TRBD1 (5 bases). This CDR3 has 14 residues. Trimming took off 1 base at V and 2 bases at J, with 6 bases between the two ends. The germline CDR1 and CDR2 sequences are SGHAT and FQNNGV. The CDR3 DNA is TGTGCCAGCAGCTTAGGGGGCCCCTACAATGAGCAGTTCTTC. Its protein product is CASSLGGPYNEQFF.

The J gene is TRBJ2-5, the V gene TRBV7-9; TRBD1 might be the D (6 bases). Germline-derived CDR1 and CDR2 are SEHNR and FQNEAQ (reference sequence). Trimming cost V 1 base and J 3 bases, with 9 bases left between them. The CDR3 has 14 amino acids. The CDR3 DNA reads TGTGCCAGCAGCTTAGGCAGGGGCGAAGAGACCCAGTACTTC. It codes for CASSLGRGEETQYF.

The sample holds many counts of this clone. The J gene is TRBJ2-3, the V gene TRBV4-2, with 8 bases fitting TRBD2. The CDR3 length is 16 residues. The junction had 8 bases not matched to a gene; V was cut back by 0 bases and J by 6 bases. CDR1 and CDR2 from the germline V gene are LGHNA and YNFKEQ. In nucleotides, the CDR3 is TGTGCCAGCAGCCAAGATAGAGGTAGCGGGATGGATACGCAGTATTTT. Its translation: CASSQDRGSGMDTQYF.

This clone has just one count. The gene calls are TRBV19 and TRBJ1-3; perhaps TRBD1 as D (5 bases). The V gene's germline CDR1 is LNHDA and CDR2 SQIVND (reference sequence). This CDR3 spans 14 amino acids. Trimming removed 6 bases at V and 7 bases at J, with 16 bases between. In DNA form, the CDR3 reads TGTGCCAGTAGACCAACAGGTACCGGCAACACCATATATTTT. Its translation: CASRPTGTGNTIYF.

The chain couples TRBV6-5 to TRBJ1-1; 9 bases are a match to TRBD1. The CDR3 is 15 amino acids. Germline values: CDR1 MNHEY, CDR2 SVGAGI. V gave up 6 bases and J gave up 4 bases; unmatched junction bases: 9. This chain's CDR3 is CASSVQGALATEAFF. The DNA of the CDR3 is TGTGCCAGCAGCGTACAGGGGGCGTTGGCCACTGAAGCTTTCTTT.